These 18 T cell receptor beta chains share one sample of origin, sequenced in a study of blood T cell repertoires in COVID-19. Assay: immunoSEQ multiplex PCR; the TCRdb copy retains only in-frame clones and omits some. The sample gives approximately 200,000 clones, 80% to 90% of which show up once; about 3.5% is in the top ten. Sequenced input: PBMCs or T cells enriched from blood (not recorded which). The receptors shown here come from a woman aged 30 to 39 who had been exposed to COVID-19.

J is TRBJ2-1 and V is TRBV30; TRBD2 agrees at 8 bases. The germline V gene has CDR1 GTSNPN and CDR2 SVGIG (reference sequence). Trimming took 5 bases from V and 2 from J; bases not matched to a gene: 8. The CDR3 has 15 residues. CDR3 nucleotides: TGTGCCTGGGGTTTAGCGGGACCTCCCTACAATGAGCAGTTCTTC. It is translated as CAWGLAGPPYNEQFF.

The chain employs TRBV28 and TRBJ2-7, with 7 bases aligning to TRBD2. CDR1 and CDR2 from the germline V gene are MDHEN and SYDVKM. This CDR3 has 16 residues. Losses at the gene ends were 3 bases for V and 1 base for J; bases not matched to a gene: 9. The CDR3 loop is CASSFLGGRRSYEQYF. As DNA, the CDR3 is TGTGCCAGCAGTTTCCTGGGGGGGAGAAGGTCCTACGAGCAGTACTTC.

The J gene is TRBJ2-7, the V gene TRBV2; the match to TRBD2 covers 13 bases. Unmatched junction bases numbered 2, after V lost 7 bases and J lost 2 bases. This CDR3 has 14 residues. Per the germline V gene, CDR1 is SNHLY and CDR2 is FYNNEI. Written as DNA, the CDR3 is TGTGCCAGCAAGGGGACTAGCGGGACCTACGAGCAGTACTTC. Its translation is CASKGTSGTYEQYF.

Comments on this clone: This same CDR3 is encoded by further DNA sequences in the sample. The CDR3 nucleotides read TGCGCCAGCAGGGACCGGGAGAACACTGAAGCTTTCTTT. Protein sequence: CASRDRENTEAFF. The chain combines TRBV5-1 with TRBJ1-1; the D is unclear. The germline V gene encodes CDR1 SGHRS and CDR2 YFSETQ. This CDR3 spans 13 amino acids. V was clipped by 5 bases and J by 1 base, with 9 bases between them.

The V and J genes are TRBV2 and TRBJ2-3, with 7 positions matching TRBD2. The CDR3 length is 14 residues. The junction had 7 bases not matched to a gene; V was cut back by 7 bases and J by 3 bases. Germline CDR1 reads SNHLY; CDR2 reads FYNNEI. In nucleotides, the CDR3 is TGTGCCAGCAAGTGGGGTAGCGGGACAGATACGCAGTATTTT. Protein product: CASKWGSGTDTQYF.

V gene TRBV30 combines with J gene TRBJ2-1; 8 positions match TRBD2. This CDR3 comprises 13 residues. CDR1 and CDR2 (germline): GTSNPN, SVGIG (reference sequence). V trimming: 5 bases; J trimming: 9 bases; junction bases outside the gene matches: 9. The CDR3: CAWQIAGSGEQFF. The CDR3 coding sequence is TGTGCCTGGCAGATAGCGGGATCCGGTGAGCAGTTCTTC.

This sequence joins TRBV4-1 and TRBJ1-6, with 9 positions matching TRBD1. CDR1 is MGHRA and CDR2 is YSYEKL in the germline V gene. The length of the CDR3 is 18 residues. V gave up 4 bases and J gave up 0 bases; unmatched junction bases: 7. The CDR3 region has the DNA TGCGCCAGCAGCCGGACCGACAGGGGGAGCTCCTATAATTCACCCCTCCACTTT. Protein: CASSRTDRGSSYNSPLHF.

V usage is TRBV19 and J usage is TRBJ2-1, with 11 positions matching TRBD1. V lost 8 bases, J lost 8 bases, and 11 bases stayed unmatched. The CDR3 sequence is 15 residues long. The germline gives CDR1 LNHDA, CDR2 SQIVND (reference sequence). CDR3 in amino acids: CASHPGTGGFDEQFF. As DNA, the CDR3 is TGTGCCAGTCACCCAGGGACAGGGGGGTTTGATGAGCAGTTCTTC.

Here the CDR3 reads CATSDPGTGKTDTQYF. The CDR3 DNA reads as TGTGCCACCAGTGATCCCGGGACAGGGAAAACAGATACGCAGTATTTT. The chain recombines TRBV24-1 with TRBJ2-3; 9 bases match TRBD1. With 3 bases clipped from V and 3 bases from J, the junction kept 6 bases outside the gene matches. CDR3 length: 16 residues. Germline V lookup: CDR1 KGHDR, CDR2 SFDVKD.

This clone appeared a single time. The V gene is TRBV11-2, the J gene TRBJ2-1, with 8 bases fitting TRBD1. The CDR3 loop spans 15 amino acids. The V segment lost 4 bases and the J segment 7 bases; nucleotides outside the gene matches: 9. Germline CDR1 reads SGHAT; CDR2 reads FQNNGV. CDR3 sequence: CASSYHLTGVNEQFF. The DNA for the CDR3 is TGTGCCAGCAGCTATCACTTGACAGGGGTAAATGAGCAGTTCTTC.

V gene TRBV9 combines with J gene TRBJ2-3; 7 nucleotides agree with TRBD2. Trimming took 1 base from V and 2 from J; bases not matched to a gene: 4. Germline CDR1 is SGDLS and CDR2 is YYNGEE. CDR3 size: 15 residues. CDR3 in DNA: TGTGCCAGCAGCGTAAACGGGAGGACCACAGATACGCAGTATTTT. As protein: CASSVNGRTTDTQYF.

V and J are TRBV11-2 and TRBJ2-7; 10 bases fit TRBD1. This CDR3 comprises 14 residues. Germline CDR1 and CDR2: SGHAT and FQNNGV. The V segment lost 3 bases and the J segment 7 bases; nucleotides outside the gene matches: 6. The CDR3 sequence: CASSFRDRGLEQYF. CDR3 bases: TGTGCCAGCAGCTTCCGGGACAGGGGCTTGGAGCAGTACTTC.

The chain employs TRBV18 and TRBJ1-5; maybe TRBD1 (6 bases). Germline values: CDR1 KGHSH, CDR2 LQKENI. CDR3 length equals 16 residues. Trimming shortened V by 6 bases and J by 0 bases, and 15 bases separated the two germline ends. As DNA, the CDR3 is TGTGCCAGCTCCGAGGACAGCGCCTATAGCAATCAGCCCCAGCATTTT. It encodes CASSEDSAYSNQPQHF.

This chain's CDR3 is CASSPPGGRELFF. CDR3 nucleotide sequence: TGTGCCAGCAGCCCCCCCGGAGGCCGGGAGCTGTTTTTT. This sequence joins TRBV7-8 and TRBJ2-2; a possible D gene is TRBD2 (5 bases). Germline V lookup: CDR1 SGHVS, CDR2 FQNEAQ. The CDR3 extends over 13 amino acids. V was pared by 5 bases and J by 9 bases, with 13 bases between.

Regarding this clone: The same CDR3 is also encoded by other DNA sequences in this sample. The rearrangement links TRBV19 to TRBJ1-1, with TRBD1 matching 7 bases. Germline V lookup: CDR1 LNHDA, CDR2 SQIVND (reference sequence). The CDR3 consists of 13 residues. The J segment lost 0 bases and the V segment lost 9 bases, leaving 4 bases of the junction unmatched. The CDR3 region is CASRQGLNTEAFF. CDR3 sequence (DNA): TGTGCCAGCCGACAGGGCTTGAACACTGAAGCTTTCTTT.

This clone was seen a single time. J is TRBJ1-1 and V is TRBV30, with D hard to call. This CDR3 is 12 amino acids long. Germline loops: CDR1 GTSNPN, CDR2 SVGIG (reference sequence). Deletions cut 0 bases from V and 11 bases from J, with 13 bases between. CDR3 DNA sequence: TGTGCCTGGAGTGTACCTGAGCTGAGGGCTTTCTTT. It translates to CAWSVPELRAFF.

The J gene is TRBJ2-7, the V gene TRBV4-2, with 8 bases that match TRBD2. Germline V gene data show CDR1 as LGHNA and CDR2 as YNFKEQ. CDR3 length: 16 residues. J lost 5 bases, V lost 0 bases, and 9 bases had no gene match. The CDR3 nucleotides read TGTGCCAGCAGCCAAGATATCTCGAGCGGGAGTAACGAGCAGTACTTC. Protein sequence: CASSQDISSGSNEQYF.

V is TRBV5-1 and J is TRBJ1-2; D is unresolved. This CDR3 comprises 14 residues. V gave up 4 bases and J gave up 3 bases, with 13 bases separating them. CDR1 is SGHRS and CDR2 is YFSETQ in the germline V gene. The CDR3 DNA is TGCGCCAGCAGCCTAGGACTGTCGTACTATGGCTACACCTTC. This sequence encodes CASSLGLSYYGYTF.